The source of this T cell receptor (beta chain) is a study of blood T cells in healthy people across ages. This clonotype was counted a few times. Its antigen is unknown. Study-wide points: The percentage of naive T cells correlated strongly with TCR beta diversity. A roughly linear fall in TCR beta diversity per million T cells was seen with increasing age. One million T cells yielded diversity estimates that were considered underestimates.

Together with a sample-barcoded 5' primer, a J-beta primer mix was included in a second PCR lasting about 6 to 11 cycles. Tags on each cDNA molecule came from a template-switch adaptor with 12 random nucleotides. Using its own MiXCR run on the 5' RACE reads, TCRdb lists one record per CDR3 protein. This sample has 1,300,000 or so distinct CDR3 sequences; approximately 60% occur once, and the top ten carry over 5%. The CDR3 spans 12 residues. The V end was cut by 6 bases, the J end by 4 bases, with 7 bases between. Germline V gene lookup returns CDR1 LNHNV and CDR2 YYDKDF (reference sequence). The clonotype comes from a man aged 18-30 years in good health. The chain links TRBV15 to TRBJ1-5, with unresolved D. Sequencing was done on a sample of blood. CDR3 nucleotide sequence: TGTGCCACCAGTTTGGAGAATCAGCCCCAGCATTTT. Translated: CATSLENQPQHF.